This paragraph covers one TCR beta chain sequence. Its antigen remains unidentified. This sample stems from a study of vaccination effects on CD4 cells after COVID-19. Under the ViraFEST assay, PBMC were stimulated with viral peptide pools so that antigen-specific CD4+ T cells expanded. Sequencing was performed afterwards. CD4+ T cells were isolated after 10 days of culture. Vaccinated recipients, who were negative for nucleocapsid antibodies, had no history of SARS-CoV-2 infection. Germline CDR1 MNHNY, CDR2 SVGAGI (reference sequence). This CDR3 contains 14 residues. Trimming left V 0 bases short and J 6 bases short, with 11 bases between. TCRdb's table, derived via immunoSEQ multiplex PCR, lists solely in-frame clones and lacks some. The sample shows around 63,000 clones, about 79% of them seen only once.

Sequencing was performed on CD4+ T cells from PBMCs cultured with HCoV-OC43 spike peptides, taken before COVID-19 vaccination. Indicated subset: HCoV-OC43 spike overlapping peptide pool stimulation. The chain combines TRBV6-6 with TRBJ1-1, with a weak D call TRBD1 (5 bases). The source of this sequence is a human donor who received a COVID-19 vaccine. DNA for the CDR3: TGTGCCAGCAGTTACTCGGCGGGACTCGCTGAAGCTTTCTTT. Residues: CASSYSAGLAEAFF.